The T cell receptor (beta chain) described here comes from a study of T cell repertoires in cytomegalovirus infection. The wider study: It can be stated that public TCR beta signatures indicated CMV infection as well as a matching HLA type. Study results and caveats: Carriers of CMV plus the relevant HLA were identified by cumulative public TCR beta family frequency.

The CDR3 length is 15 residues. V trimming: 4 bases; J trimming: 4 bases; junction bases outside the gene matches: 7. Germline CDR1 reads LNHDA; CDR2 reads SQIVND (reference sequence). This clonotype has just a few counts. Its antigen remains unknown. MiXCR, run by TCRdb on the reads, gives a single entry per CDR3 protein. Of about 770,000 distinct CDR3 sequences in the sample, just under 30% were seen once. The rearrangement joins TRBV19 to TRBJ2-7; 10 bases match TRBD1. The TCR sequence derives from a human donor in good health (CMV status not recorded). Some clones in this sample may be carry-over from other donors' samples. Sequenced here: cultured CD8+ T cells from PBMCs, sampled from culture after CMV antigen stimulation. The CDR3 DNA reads TGTGCCAGTAGTACCGGGACAGGGGCATGGTACGAGCAGTACTTC. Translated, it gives CASSTGTGAWYEQYF.